Each of the 32 T cell receptor beta chains below was sequenced from the same sample in a study of cytomegalovirus exposure and HLA in healthy donors. A multiplex PCR was run with 60 Vbeta primers and 13 Jbeta primers. Assay: immunoSEQ multiplex PCR; the TCRdb copy retains only in-frame clones and omits some. There are about 75,000 clones in the sample, with roughly 3.8% held by the top ten. Sequenced: PBMCs. The receptors originated from a man younger than 30 in good health and CMV-seropositive.

The rearrangement joins TRBV6-5 to TRBJ1-1; D might be TRBD1 (5 bases). CDR1 is MNHEY, CDR2 SVGAGI, per germline. The CDR3 length is 16 residues. Between the trimmed V and J ends, which lost 4 bases and 1 base, there was a span of 16 bases. The CDR3 reads CASSFSVRAPNTEAFF. The CDR3 bases are TGTGCCAGCAGTTTCTCCGTCAGGGCCCCGAACACTGAAGCTTTCTTT.

The chain has TRBV28 and TRBJ2-1; 11 bases are a match to TRBD2. There are 16 residues in the CDR3. Germline CDR1 and CDR2: MDHEN and SYDVKM. Unmatched junction bases numbered 5, after V lost 4 bases and J lost 3 bases. CDR3 DNA: TGTGCCAGCAGTTCGATGACTAGCGGGAACTACAATGAGCAGTTCTTC. It is translated as CASSSMTSGNYNEQFF.

This chain joins TRBV29-1 and TRBJ2-7, with 9 nucleotides matching TRBD1. Germline trimming cut 0 bases from V and 2 bases from J; bases unmatched to any gene: 5. The length of the CDR3 is 15 residues. Per germline, CDR1 SQVTM and CDR2 ANQGSEA. CDR3 bases: TGCAGCGTTGAAGATTCTGGGGACAGGGCCTACGAGCAGTACTTC. This gives the protein CSVEDSGDRAYEQYF.

J is TRBJ1-4 and V is TRBV11-2, with TRBD1 identical over 7 bases. Germline V lookup: CDR1 SGHAT, CDR2 FQNNGV. The CDR3 sequence is 15 residues long. V shed 6 bases, J shed 0 bases, and the junction held 4 bases outside the gene matches. CDR3 nucleotides: TGTGCCAGCAGAACCAGGGGGGCAACTAATGAAAAACTGTTTTTT. It encodes CASRTRGATNEKLFF.

The rearrangement links TRBV19 to TRBJ2-2; tentative D call: TRBD2 (5 bases). CDR1 is LNHDA, CDR2 SQIVND, per germline (reference sequence). This CDR3 has 13 amino acids. Deletions cut 4 bases from V and 7 bases from J, with 10 bases between. This CDR3 reads CASSTFSDGELFF. CDR3 bases: TGTGCCAGTAGTACTTTTAGCGACGGGGAGCTGTTTTTT.

V gene TRBV6-5 combines with J gene TRBJ2-2, with 8 bases fitting TRBD2. J gave up 5 bases and V 5 bases, and 4 bases lay outside the gene matches. Germline V gene lookup returns CDR1 MNHEY and CDR2 SVGAGI. CDR3 length: 14 amino acids. CDR3 nucleotides: TGTGCCAGCAGTCCCCGGGGGGGAACCGGGGAGCTGTTTTTT. It yields the protein CASSPRGGTGELFF.

The CDR3 coding sequence is TGTGCCAGCAGTGATGCGGCAAGCATGAACACTGAAGCTTTCTTT. Translation gives CASSDAASMNTEAFF. The chain couples TRBV6-1 to TRBJ1-1, with no clear D. Looked up from germline, CDR1 is MNHNS and CDR2 is SASEGT. CDR3 length: 15 residues. V was cut by 3 bases and J by 0 bases, with 11 bases left in between.

V is TRBV7-9 and J is TRBJ2-5, with 10 bases identical to TRBD1. Per the germline V gene, CDR1 is SEHNR and CDR2 is FQNEAQ (reference sequence). The CDR3 is 16 residues long. V gave up 1 base and J gave up 2 bases; unmatched junction bases: 4. DNA of the CDR3: TGTGCCAGCAGCTTAGGGGACAGGGGAGTTCAAGAGACCCAGTACTTC. It encodes CASSLGDRGVQETQYF.

V and J are TRBV2 and TRBJ2-7; TRBD2 might be the D (7 bases). Per the germline V gene, CDR1 is SNHLY and CDR2 is FYNNEI. This CDR3 contains 13 residues. CDR3 region: CAQKGGGLYEQYF. CDR3 nucleotide sequence: TGTGCACAAAAGGGAGGGGGGCTATACGAGCAGTACTTC.

This rearrangement joins TRBV9 to TRBJ2-7, with D possibly being TRBD1 (6 bases). Germline assignment: CDR1 SGDLS and CDR2 YYNGEE. There are 15 residues in the CDR3. V shed 3 bases and J shed 5 bases, with 18 bases lying between them. CDR3 bases: TGTGCCAGCAGCGCCAGACGTACAGGGTTCCACGAGCAGTACTTC. It yields the protein CASSARRTGFHEQYF.

The CDR3 region has the DNA TGTGCCAGCAGTGTACTAGCGGTTATCAAAAACATTCAGTACTTC. As protein: CASSVLAVIKNIQYF. The chain has TRBV6-1 and TRBJ2-4; 8 bases agree with TRBD2. CDR3 length: 15 residues. V was pared by 4 bases and J by 3 bases, with 5 bases of the junction left unmatched. Germline CDR1 is MNHNS and CDR2 is SASEGT.

The genes are TRBV5-1 and TRBJ2-3, with 10 nucleotides matching TRBD2. The CDR3 contains 18 residues. From germline, CDR1 is SGHRS and CDR2 YFSETQ. V lost 4 bases, J lost 4 bases, and 15 bases stayed unmatched. CDR3 bases: TGCGCCAGCAGCCCCCTCCGCTCTAGCGGGAGAGGTCCAGATACGCAGTATTTT. Translating it yields CASSPLRSSGRGPDTQYF.

The chain employs TRBV21-1 and TRBJ2-7; the D call TRBD2 from the table was never checked on the DNA. TRBV21-1 represents a pseudogene. CDR3 size: 16 residues. The CDR3 here is CASSNRGLGLSYEQYF. The CDR3 DNA follows: TGTGCCAGCAGCAACAGGGGACTAGGCCTTTCCTACGAGCAGTACTTC.

The chain recombines TRBV27 with TRBJ2-2; 12 bases line up with TRBD2. Germline assignment: CDR1 MNHEY and CDR2 SMNVEV (reference sequence). Unmatched junction bases numbered 5, after V lost 5 bases and J lost 7 bases. CDR3 length equals 15 residues. CDR3 in DNA: TGTGCCAGCAGTCTACTAGCGGGGGGTGGCGGGGAGCTGTTTTTT. Protein product: CASSLLAGGGGELFF.

V and J are TRBV28 and TRBJ2-7, with 9 bases lining up with TRBD2. CDR1 and CDR2 from the germline V gene are MDHEN and SYDVKM. Losses at the gene ends were 3 bases for V and 4 bases for J; bases not matched to a gene: 7. This CDR3 is 15 amino acids long. CDR3 in amino acids: CASSFGVLAGYEQYF. The CDR3 region has the DNA TGTGCCAGCAGTTTCGGTGTGCTAGCGGGGTACGAGCAGTACTTC.

The rearrangement uses TRBV2 and TRBJ1-1; 7 nucleotides match TRBD1. The CDR3 runs 14 residues. Trimming removed 3 bases from V and 4 bases from J; junction bases left unmatched: 5. Germline loops: CDR1 SNHLY, CDR2 FYNNEI. The CDR3 protein is CASSDSGGSTEAFF. The CDR3 nucleotides are TGTGCCAGCAGTGATTCAGGGGGATCCACTGAAGCTTTCTTT.

The chain links TRBV19 to TRBJ2-3; tentative D call: TRBD2 (6 bases). The CDR3 extends over 13 amino acids. The germline CDR1 and CDR2 sequences are LNHDA and SQIVND (reference sequence). Deletions cut 6 bases from V and 6 bases from J, with 13 bases between. CDR3 coding DNA: TGTGCCAGTAGCCCCCGGAGGGAGGATACGCAGTATTTT. Its protein product is CASSPRREDTQYF.

CDR3 loop: CASTPMDRVDSPLHF. The CDR3 nucleotides read TGTGCCAGTACCCCAATGGACAGGGTAGACTCACCCCTCCACTTT. The chain couples TRBV19 to TRBJ1-6; 8 nucleotides match TRBD1. Germline-derived CDR1 and CDR2 are LNHDA and SQIVND (reference sequence). The CDR3 covers 15 residues. V was clipped by 7 bases and J by 10 bases; unmatched bases: 12.

On this clone: Sequence at one end of the junction differs from germline and may be a read error. The gene calls are TRBV6-1 and TRBJ1-2; no clear D gene. The CDR3 length is 15 residues. Germline-derived CDR1 and CDR2 are MNHNS and SASEGT. The CDR3 loop is CASREGGAESYGYTF. In DNA, the CDR3 is TGTGCCAGCAGGGAAGGAGGTGCGGAGTCTTATGGCTACACCTTC.

This chain uses TRBV27 with TRBJ1-1; TRBD1 matches 9 bases. Germline values: CDR1 MNHEY, CDR2 SMNVEV (reference sequence). The CDR3 is 19 amino acids. Germline trimming cut 5 bases from V and 4 bases from J; bases unmatched to any gene: 20. This CDR3 is CASSPWTGVARARGTEAFF. Written as DNA, the CDR3 is TGTGCCAGCAGTCCTTGGACAGGGGTGGCCAGGGCGCGCGGCACTGAAGCTTTCTTT.

This sequence joins TRBV11-2 and TRBJ2-3; a weak D match, TRBD2 (6 bases). The CDR3 sequence is 16 residues long. Germline loops: CDR1 SGHAT, CDR2 FQNNGV. With 3 bases removed from V and 0 bases from J, the gap between germline ends came to 13 bases. The CDR3, as DNA: TGTGCCAGCAGCTTGGTTTTGGGGGGAAGCACAGATACGCAGTATTTT. Its protein is CASSLVLGGSTDTQYF.

CDR3 loop: CSVEGLRLDNEQFF. As DNA, the CDR3 is TGCAGCGTTGAAGGACTTCGCCTAGACAATGAGCAGTTCTTC. V is TRBV29-1 and J is TRBJ2-1; no clear D. The CDR3 has 14 residues. The V gene's germline CDR1 is SQVTM and CDR2 ANQGSEA. V was trimmed by 1 base and J by 5 bases, leaving 12 bases between them.

J is TRBJ1-2 and V is TRBV7-2; 7 bases are shared with TRBD1. Germline loops: CDR1 SGHTA, CDR2 FQGNSA. Germline trimming cut 5 bases from V and 2 bases from J; bases unmatched to any gene: 5. The CDR3 spans 14 residues. The CDR3 nucleotides read TGTGCCAGCAGCCCGTGGACAGGCAACTATGGCTACACCTTC. This sequence encodes CASSPWTGNYGYTF.

V gene TRBV6-1 combines with J gene TRBJ1-6, with a weak D call TRBD1 (5 bases). Germline V gene lookup returns CDR1 MNHNS and CDR2 SASEGT. There are 13 residues in the CDR3. Deletions cut 11 bases from V and 10 bases from J, with 18 bases between. The CDR3 DNA is TGTGCCGGGCATGGGCAGGGAGGCTCACCCCTCCACTTT. Amino acid sequence: CAGHGQGGSPLHF.

The rearrangement links TRBV18 to TRBJ2-2, with 8 bases identical to TRBD1. The length of the CDR3 is 16 residues. Germline V gene sequence: CDR1 KGHSH, CDR2 LQKENI. The J segment lost 0 bases and the V segment lost 6 bases, leaving 6 bases of the junction unmatched. The CDR3 protein is CASSSQGVANTGELFF. In DNA form, the CDR3 reads TGTGCCAGCTCGTCACAGGGGGTAGCGAACACCGGGGAGCTGTTTTTT.

The chain employs TRBV4-2 and TRBJ2-1; TRBD2 might be the D (6 bases). V shed 4 bases and J shed 3 bases, with 13 bases lying between them. Germline CDR1 and CDR2: LGHNA and YNFKEQ. This CDR3 comprises 15 residues. The CDR3 is CASSPDYRGYNEQFF. The CDR3 nucleotides read TGTGCCAGCAGCCCGGACTATAGAGGCTACAATGAGCAGTTCTTC.

The chain links TRBV4-1 to TRBJ1-6; D uncertain. The V end was cut by 0 bases, the J end by 10 bases, with 13 bases between. There are 15 residues in the CDR3. The germline V gene has CDR1 MGHRA and CDR2 YSYEKL. The CDR3, as DNA: TGCGCCAGCAGCCAAGATCAGACTGATATGTCACCCCTCCACTTT. Translation: CASSQDQTDMSPLHF.

This chain uses TRBV13 with TRBJ2-5, with D maybe TRBD1 (5 bases). The CDR3 sequence is 14 residues long. Trimming cost V 5 bases and J 2 bases, with 12 bases left between them. In germline, CDR1 is PRHDT, CDR2 FYEKMQ (reference sequence). The CDR3 sequence is CASSPGHLQETQYF. The CDR3, as DNA: TGTGCCAGCAGCCCTGGACACCTTCAAGAGACCCAGTACTTC.

V gene TRBV10-1 combines with J gene TRBJ1-2; D gene uncertain. Germline lookup yields CDR1 WNHNN and CDR2 SYGVQD (reference sequence). CDR3 length: 14 residues. Trimming pared 6 bases from V and 4 bases from J, leaving 15 bases between. The CDR3 DNA reads as TGCGCCAGCAGCCCGGGAAGAAGCCCCTATGGCTACACCTTC. This translates into CASSPGRSPYGYTF.

V gene TRBV7-8 combines with J gene TRBJ1-5, with TRBD1 matching over 9 bases. After removal of 4 bases from V and 7 bases from J, the junction contained 11 bases not matched to a gene. Germline CDR1 and CDR2: SGHVS and FQNEAQ. The CDR3 consists of 16 residues. CDR3 DNA sequence: TGTGCCAGCAGCTCCGACATCCGGGACAGGGACCAGCCCCAGCATTTT. This gives the protein CASSSDIRDRDQPQHF.

The chain is built from TRBV2 and TRBJ2-5; D uncertain. Germline V gives CDR1 SNHLY, CDR2 FYNNEI. The V and J ends lost 6 bases and 6 bases respectively, with 17 bases between them. There are 14 residues in the CDR3. CDR3 in DNA: TGTGCCAGCAGGGTCCTGGGCCCAGGCCAGACCCAGTACTTC. This gives the protein CASRVLGPGQTQYF.

This rearrangement joins TRBV5-6 to TRBJ1-1; no clear D gene. Germline CDR1 reads SGHDT; CDR2 reads YYEEEE. The CDR3 loop spans 12 amino acids. V was pared by 0 bases and J by 7 bases, with 7 bases between. CDR3 region: CASSLGRGEAFF. The CDR3 DNA reads TGTGCCAGCAGCTTGGGACGCGGTGAAGCTTTCTTT. The entire variable domain, with the rest obtained from reference TRBV5-6 and TRBJ1-1, is as follows: DAGVTQSPTHLIKTRGQQVTLRCSPKSGHDTVSWYQQALGQGPQFIFQYYEEEERQRGNFPDRFSGHQFPNYSSELNVNALLLGDSALYLCASSLGRGEAFFGQGTRLTVV.